This T cell receptor (beta chain) was sequenced for a study of cytomegalovirus exposure and HLA in healthy donors. V dropped 2 bases and J dropped 3; count of bases not matched to a gene: 15. CDR3 length: 19 amino acids. Germline loops: CDR1 SGHTA, CDR2 FQGNSA. This clone has more than one count but fewer than ten. 13 Jbeta primers and 60 Vbeta primers were used for the PCR. The data were produced by immunoSEQ multiplex PCR, yet TCRdb's version contains in-frame clones alone and is incomplete. The repertoire holds about 150,000 clones, with around 80% as singletons. This chain links TRBV7-2 with TRBJ2-7, with TRBD1 matching over 11 bases. The clonotype was recovered from a woman in her forties or fifties in good health and CMV-seropositive. Sequencing was performed on PBMCs. CDR3 DNA sequence: TGTGCCAGCAGCTTACCAAACCAACGCACCGGGACAGGGGGCTACGAGCAGTACTTC. Protein: CASSLPNQRTGTGGYEQYF.